These 5 T cell receptor beta chains came from one sample sequenced in a study of Graves' ophthalmopathy and Graves' hyperthyroidism. Amplification from RNA transcripts yielded the TCR beta CDR3 regions. First-round RT-PCR relied on HTBI primers, and a second-round multiplex PCR came next. TCRdb reprocessed the multiplex PCR reads with MiXCR, giving one entry per CDR3 protein. The sample lists roughly 160,000 distinct CDR3 sequences, roughly two fifths occurring once. Sequenced input: peripheral blood. All receptors derive from a woman aged 40 to 55 with Graves' ophthalmopathy.

This clonotype has a handful of counts. This chain links TRBV6-2 or TRBV6-3 with TRBJ1-1, with 7 positions matching TRBD1. Trimming at V came to 0 bases and at J to 1 base, leaving 11 bases not matched to a gene. This CDR3 contains 18 residues. CDR1 is MNHEY and CDR2 is SVGEGT in the germline V gene. CDR3 DNA: TGTGCCAGCAGTTACTCCATGACGACAGGGAAATCGAACACTGAAGCTTTCTTT. It codes for CASSYSMTTGKSNTEAFF.

This clonotype was seen repeatedly, ten times or more. The chain joins TRBV14 to TRBJ1-2, with 11 bases lining up with TRBD1. The CDR3 is 16 residues long. V lost 4 bases, J lost 5 bases, and 9 bases stayed unmatched. Germline V CDR1 and CDR2: SGHDN, FVKESK. The CDR3, as DNA: TGTGCCAGCAGCCTTCTCGGACAGGGGGCGCCGTATGGCTACACCTTC. Residues: CASSLLGQGAPYGYTF.

The sample holds many counts of this clonotype. The V call is TRBV6-5, the J call TRBJ1-5; D unclear. V lost 2 bases and J lost 3, with 5 bases in between. Germline CDR1 reads MNHEY; CDR2 reads SVGAGI. There are 13 residues in the CDR3. The CDR3 DNA reads TGTGCCAGCAGTTACGGGTTCAATCAGCCCCAGCATTTT. Translated, it gives CASSYGFNQPQHF.

The table lists this clonotype with many counts. Here the CDR3 reads CASSGTGEGPQHF. The CDR3 DNA sequence: TGTGCCAGCAGTGGAACAGGGGAGGGTCCCCAGCATTTT. The chain uses TRBV2 and TRBJ1-5, with 7 bases that match TRBD1. Germline CDR1 SNHLY, CDR2 FYNNEI. This CDR3 contains 13 residues. Unmatched junction bases numbered 7, after V lost 4 bases and J lost 10 bases.

This clonotype was recorded once. The junction departs from the called germline gene at one end, perhaps through a read error. DNA for the CDR3: TGTGCCAGCACCTACGGGGCGGCTAGCGGAGTACAAGAGTCCCAGTACTTC. Its translation: CASTYGAASGVQESQYF. The chain has TRBV6-7 and TRBJ2-5, with 7 bases matching TRBD2. TRBV6-7 is an open reading frame, and its role is uncertain. CDR3 size: 17 residues.